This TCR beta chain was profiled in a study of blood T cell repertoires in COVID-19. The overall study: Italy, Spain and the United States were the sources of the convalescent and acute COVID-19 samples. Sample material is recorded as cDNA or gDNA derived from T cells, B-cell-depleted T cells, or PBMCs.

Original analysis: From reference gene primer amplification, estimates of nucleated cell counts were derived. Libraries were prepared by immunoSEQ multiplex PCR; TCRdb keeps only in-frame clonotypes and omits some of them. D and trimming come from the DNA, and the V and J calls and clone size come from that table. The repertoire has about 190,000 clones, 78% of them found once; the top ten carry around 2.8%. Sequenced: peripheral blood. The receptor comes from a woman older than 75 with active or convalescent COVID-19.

The CDR3 DNA is TGTGCCAGCAGTTACTCGCTCCGACAGGGCGTAACCTTGCCCCAGCATTTT. The encoded protein is CASSYSLRQGVTLPQHF. The V and J genes are TRBV6-2 or TRBV6-3 and TRBJ1-5, with 7 bases lining up with TRBD1. With V trimmed by 0 bases and J by 9 bases, 14 bases remained unmatched. CDR3 length: 17 residues. Germline CDR1 MNHEY, CDR2 SVGEGT.